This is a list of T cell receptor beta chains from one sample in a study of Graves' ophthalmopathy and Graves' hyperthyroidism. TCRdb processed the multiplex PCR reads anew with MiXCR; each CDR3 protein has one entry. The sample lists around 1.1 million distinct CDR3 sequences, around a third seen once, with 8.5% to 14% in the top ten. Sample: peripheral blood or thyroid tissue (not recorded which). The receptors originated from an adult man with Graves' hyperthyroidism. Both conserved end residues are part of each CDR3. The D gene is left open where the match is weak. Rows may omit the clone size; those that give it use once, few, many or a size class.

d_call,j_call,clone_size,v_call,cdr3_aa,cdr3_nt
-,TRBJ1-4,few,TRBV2,CASSEWAAYNEKLFF,TGTGCCAGCAGTGAATGGGCAGCCTATAATGAAAAACTGTTTTTT
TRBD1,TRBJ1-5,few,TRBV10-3,CANRGRGNQPQHF,TGTGCCAACAGGGGGCGGGGGAATCAGCCCCAGCATTTT
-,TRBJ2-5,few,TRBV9,CASSVADLAVGETQYF,TGTGCCAGCAGCGTAGCTGATCTAGCTGTTGGGGAGACCCAGTACTTC
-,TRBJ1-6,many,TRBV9,CASSGTQGQANSPLHF,TGTGCCAGCAGCGGGACGCAGGGGCAGGCGAATTCACCCCTCCACTTT
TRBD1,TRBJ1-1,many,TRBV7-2,CASSPYRDSIGGSATEAFF,TGTGCCAGCAGCCCATACCGGGACAGCATCGGCGGTAGTGCCACTGAAGCTTTCTTT
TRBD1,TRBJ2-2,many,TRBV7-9,CASGQGSPGELFF,TGTGCCAGCGGACAGGGGTCTCCCGGGGAGCTGTTTTTT
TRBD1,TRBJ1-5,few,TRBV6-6,CASSYPGQGGQPQHF,TGTGCCAGCAGTTACCCGGGACAGGGAGGTCAGCCCCAGCATTTT
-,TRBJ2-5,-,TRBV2,CASSPPPPRETQYF,TGTGCCAGCTCACCACCGCCGCCTCGGGAGACCCAGTACTTC
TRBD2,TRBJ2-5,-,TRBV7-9,CASSLGRLAGTQYF,TGTGCCAGCAGCTTAGGGAGACTAGCGGGGACCCAGTACTTC
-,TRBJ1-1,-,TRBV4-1,CASSPIGTLAAFF,TGTGCCAGCAGCCCTATCGGGACATTGGCTGCTTTCTTT
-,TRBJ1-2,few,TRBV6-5,CASSPGRTGYGYTF,TGTGCCAGCAGTCCCGGGCGGACGGGCTATGGCTACACCTTC
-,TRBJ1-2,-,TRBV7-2,CASSIAPGDKVDGYTF,TGTGCCAGTAGCATAGCACCGGGAGATAAAGTGGATGGCTACACCTTC
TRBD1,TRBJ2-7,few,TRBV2,CASILDRSHYEQYF,TGTGCCAGCATTCTGGACAGGTCCCACTACGAGCAGTACTTC
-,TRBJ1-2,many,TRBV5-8,CASSDYYGYTF,TGTGCCAGCAGCGACTACTATGGCTACACCTTC
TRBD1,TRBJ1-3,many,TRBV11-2,CASSLQGQNSGNTIYF,TGTGCCAGCAGCTTACAGGGACAGAACTCTGGAAACACCATATATTTT